The TCR beta chain described here comes from a study of type 1 regulatory T cells. For the study at large: T-allo10 is an in vitro-generated, Tr1-enriched CD4 T cell product specific for alloantigen. Overall study results and limits: Compared with non-Tr1 cells, Tr1 cells showed a narrower TCR repertoire.

In TCRdb, the reads were re-called with MiXCR into one record per CDR3 protein. The sample carries 60,000 to 75,000 distinct CDR3 sequences, more than 20% recorded once. This CDR3 contains 15 residues. Germline V gives CDR1 SGHRS, CDR2 YFSETQ. Trimming removed 2 bases at V and 1 base at J, with 12 bases between. Comments on this clonotype: Its target is not known.

The TCR comes from a human donor in good health. The chain has TRBV5-1 and TRBJ1-1, with D perhaps matching TRBD1 (6 bases). Sequenced sample: cultured type 1 regulatory T (Tr1) cells, either the whole culture or a sorted fraction (not recorded which). CDR3 sequence (DNA): TGCGCCAGCAGCTTAGGGGGGCAGGAGAACACTGAAGCTTTCTTT. Translation gives CASSLGGQENTEAFF.